The present T cell receptor (beta chain) was sequenced within a study of T cell repertoires in aging, cancer and after chemotherapy. Study in general: The full dataset contained roughly 8.8 million TCR reads.

Study results and caveats: Median generation probability rose over the chemotherapy interval in each cancer cohort, suggesting rebound thymic output.

On this clonotype: Antigen unknown.

Peripheral blood genomic DNA, not sorted cells or RNA, was the template. TRB rearrangements spanning V, D and J were amplified using mixed TRB-A/B primers. TCRdb reprocessed the multiplex PCR reads with MiXCR, giving one entry per CDR3 protein. Of 1,500 to 2,000 distinct CDR3 sequences listed, about a fifth are singletons. Sequenced input: blood. The clonotype comes from a human donor with a solid tumor.

CDR3 bases: TGCAGTGCCCTGACAGGGGAGAATCAGCCCCAGCATTTT. This encodes CSALTGENQPQHF. The chain is built from TRBV20-1 and TRBJ1-5; 8 bases are shared with TRBD1. This CDR3 spans 13 amino acids. V gave up 6 bases and J gave up 4 bases; unmatched junction bases: 5. The germline gives CDR1 DFQATT, CDR2 SNEGSKA (reference sequence).